This T cell receptor (beta chain) was recovered during a study of PD-1 blockade in classical Hodgkin lymphoma. General study findings and limits: Prior to therapy, complete responders displayed diversity much like that of newly diagnosed patients.

Here immunoSEQ multiplex PCR was the method, and the copy in TCRdb shows in-frame clones only, minus some. The table records roughly 100,000 clones, approximately 89% of them present only once. As regards this clone: Its target is unknown.

The V gene's germline CDR1 is SQVTM and CDR2 ANQGSEA. Trimming took 4 bases from V and 3 from J, leaving 6 bases between them. The CDR3 contains 11 residues. Time point: cycle 4 day 1 (C4D1), after 6 weeks of nivolumab. All patients experienced relapse after autologous stem cell transplantation, and brentuximab vedotin exposure was variable. Relapsed/refractory classical Hodgkin lymphoma patients had complete, partial or progressive responses. The clonotype was recovered from a human donor with classical Hodgkin lymphoma. Sequencing was performed on peripheral blood mononuclear cells (PBMCs), taken before the fourth cycle of nivolumab. This chain links TRBV29-1 with TRBJ1-2; tentative D call: TRBD1 (6 bases). CDR3 protein: CSVGTDYGYTF. CDR3 DNA sequence: TGCAGCGTTGGGACAGACTATGGCTACACCTTC.